The following is a TCR beta chain sequence with its context. Antigen unknown. Germline-derived CDR1 and CDR2 are SNHLY and FYNNEI. CDR3 length: 15 amino acids. The trim removed 6 bases at V and 4 bases at J, leaving 7 bases unmatched. Profiled with immunoSEQ multiplex PCR; TCRdb holds only in-frame clones, not every one. The sample holds 85,000 to 100,000 clones, roughly 93% seen once. This sample is part of a study of Tregs in tolerant kidney transplant recipients. Regarding the study as a whole: The small number of patients limits these findings pending further validation. Tolerant patients' donor-specific Tregs expanded beyond overall Tregs, suggesting antigen-driven growth.

The chain is built from TRBV2 and TRBJ2-1; 9 positions match TRBD1. The TCR originated in a human donor who received a combined kidney and bone marrow transplant. The sequencing used CD4+ T cells from blood, collected before the transplant. The chain's CDR3 is CASSLGQGIYNEQFF. The DNA of the CDR3 is TGTGCCAGCAGCCTGGGACAGGGAATTTACAATGAGCAGTTCTTC. The full variable domain, completed using reference TRBV2 and TRBJ2-1, is EPEVTQTPSHQVTQMGQEVILRCVPISNHLYFYWYRQILGQKVEFLVSFYNNEISEKSEIFDDQFSVERPDGSNFTLKIRSTKLEDSAMYFCASSLGQGIYNEQFFGPGTRLTVL.